These T cell receptor beta chains were read from a single sample in a study of human T cells and chemical hapten exposure. MiXCR was run by TCRdb on the RACE reads, yielding one entry per CDR3 protein. Here the sample spans approximately 320,000 distinct CDR3 sequences, about 5% being singletons. The sequenced sample was whole blood, obtained in connection with sensitization to the hapten diphenylcyclopropenone (DPC). These receptors all come from a woman aged 18 to 35 with alopecia areata. Some clones in this sample may be carry-over from other donors' samples. Both conserved end residues are part of each CDR3. D genes are given only for firm matches. Not every row has a clone size; where given, it reads once, few, many or a size class.

j_call d_call v_call clone_size cdr3_nt cdr3_aa
TRBJ2-3 . TRBV11-1 . TGTGCCAGCAGCAGGCGAGGGATGGGCTATGGGCCAACAGATACGCAGTATTTT CASSRRGMGYGPTDTQYF
TRBJ1-5 . TRBV6-5 many TGTGCCAGCAGTCTGCGTTGGGCCAGACTTGGCAATCAGCCCCAGCATTTT CASSLRWARLGNQPQHF
TRBJ2-1 TRBD1 TRBV7-9 . TGTGCCAGCAGCTTTCCAGGGGGCATCAATGAGCAGTTCTTC CASSFPGGINEQFF
TRBJ1-2 . TRBV20-1 . TGCAGTGCTAGAGATGCCACACTTGCCCCACCCTCCGTTAACTATGGCTACACCTTC CSARDATLAPPSVNYGYTF
TRBJ1-3 . TRBV10-3 many TGTGCCATCAGTGATCCCCGGACACTTGGAAACACCATATATTTT CAISDPRTLGNTIYF
TRBJ2-3 . TRBV5-1 . TGCGCCAGCAGCTTGGAGTTGACAGATACGCAGTATTTT CASSLELTDTQYF
TRBJ2-7 . TRBV7-8 few TGTGCCAGCAGCTTAGGGATTAGATCCGAGCAGTACTTC CASSLGIRSEQYF
TRBJ1-2 . TRBV12-3/TRBV12-4 . TGTGCCAGCAGTTTGGCCAGTTTTGGCTACACCTTC CASSLASFGYTF
TRBJ1-5 . TRBV6-5 many TGTGCCAGCAGTCCGGGACGGACTTATAGCAATCAGCCCCAGCATTTT CASSPGRTYSNQPQHF
TRBJ1-3 . TRBV4-2 many TGTGCCAGCAGCCAAGCGACACCCTCTGGAAACACCATATATTTT CASSQATPSGNTIYF
TRBJ1-2 TRBD1 TRBV5-1 . TGCGCCAGCAGCATTCGACAGGGCGATGGCTACACCTTC CASSIRQGDGYTF
TRBJ1-1 . TRBV6-2/TRBV6-3 many TGTGCCAGCTTCCCCAACCCCCCCATGAACACTGAAGCTTTCTTT CASFPNPPMNTEAFF
TRBJ1-2 . TRBV7-9 . TGTGCCAGCAGCTTAACCCTGGGACGAGGCTATGGCTACACCTTC CASSLTLGRGYGYTF
TRBJ2-1 . TRBV5-1 . TGCGCCAGCAGCTACGGCGCCAGGGGGGATGAGCAGTTCTTC CASSYGARGDEQFF
TRBJ1-6 TRBD1 TRBV5-1 few TGCGCCAGCAGCTCTGCCCGACAGGGGGGTCCGGGTTCACCCCTCCACTTT CASSSARQGGPGSPLHF
TRBJ1-1 . TRBV7-2 few TGTGCCAGCAGCTTCTTGGGGTCCGGAACTGAAGCTTTCTTT CASSFLGSGTEAFF
TRBJ2-6 . TRBV7-3 few TGTGCCAGCAGCTTAACCTGGACAGCTGGGGCCAACGTCCTGACTTTC CASSLTWTAGANVLTF
TRBJ1-4 . TRBV14 many TGTGCCAGCAGCCACGACCCTGCAACTAATGAAAAACTGTTTTTT CASSHDPATNEKLFF
TRBJ2-6 TRBD2 TRBV12-3/TRBV12-4 few TGTGCCAGCAGGACGGGGGGGCTTTTCTCTGGGGCCAACGTCCTGACTTTC CASRTGGLFSGANVLTF
TRBJ1-6 . TRBV11-2 few TGTGCCAGCAGCTACAGGGTAGTCTCACCCCTCCACTTT CASSYRVVSPLHF
TRBJ1-4 . TRBV5-5 many TGTGCCAGCAGCTTGGACCGAGCAACTAATGAAAAACTGTTTTTT CASSLDRATNEKLFF
TRBJ2-3 . TRBV28 many TGTGCCAGCAGCCCATTTTCCGGGGGTACGCAGTATTTT CASSPFSGGTQYF
TRBJ1-1 TRBD1 TRBV18 few TGTGCCAGCTCACCACAGTGGACAGGTGAAGCTTTCTTT CASSPQWTGEAFF
TRBJ2-1 TRBD1 TRBV5-1 many TGCGCCAGCAGCTTGGCCCCGGGACAGGTAAATGAGCAGTTCTTC CASSLAPGQVNEQFF
TRBJ2-7 TRBD1 TRBV6-2/TRBV6-3 . TGTGCCAGCAGCTTTACCATTCGGGACAGTCCCTACGAGCAGTACTTC CASSFTIRDSPYEQYF
TRBJ1-3 . TRBV2 many TGTGCCAGCAGCGCCACCTATGCCGTTATCTCTGGAAACACCATATATTTT CASSATYAVISGNTIYF
TRBJ1-6 . TRBV7-9 . TGTGCCAGCAGCTTCGCCAGACAGGTTCTTAATTCACCCCTCCACTTT CASSFARQVLNSPLHF
TRBJ2-1 TRBD2 TRBV6-2/TRBV6-3 . TGTGCCAGCAGTACGGGACTAGCGGGGGGGGAGGAGCAGTTCTTC CASSTGLAGGEEQFF
TRBJ1-1 . TRBV18 few TGTGCCAGCTCACCGAGCAAGGGGAGAACTGAAGCTTTCTTT CASSPSKGRTEAFF
TRBJ2-5 . TRBV7-3 few TGTGCCAGCAGCTTAGATGACGGACCGCAAGAGACCCAGTACTTC CASSLDDGPQETQYF
TRBJ2-7 TRBD2 TRBV25-1 . TGTGCCAGCAGTGAACCCCCGGGGGGGCCTTCCTACGAGCAGTACTTC CASSEPPGGPSYEQYF
TRBJ2-7 TRBD2 TRBV27 . TGTGCCAGCAGGGTTTTAGCGGGGGGCTACCTCTCCTACGAGCAGTACTTC CASRVLAGGYLSYEQYF
TRBJ1-5 . TRBV7-8 few TGTGCCAGCAGCTTAGTGATTTTACCGAATAGCAATCAGCCCCAGCATTTT CASSLVILPNSNQPQHF
TRBJ2-3 . TRBV20-1 few TGCAGTGCTAGAGAGGGGGGCGCGGGGACAGATACGCAGTATTTT CSAREGGAGTDTQYF
TRBJ2-1 TRBD1 TRBV4-3 few TGCGCCAGCAGCCAGCGCCGGGACAGGGTCAATGAGCAGTTCTTC CASSQRRDRVNEQFF
TRBJ2-3 TRBD2 TRBV20-1 many TGCAGTGCTAGAGGATCGAGCCTAAAACCAGCGGGGGGGCCTACAGATACGCAGTATTTT CSARGSSLKPAGGPTDTQYF
TRBJ2-1 TRBD1 TRBV5-5 . TGTGCCAGCAGCCCCCCCGGGACAGCCCGTTACAATGAGCAGTTCTTC CASSPPGTARYNEQFF
TRBJ2-3 . TRBV7-8 . TGTGCCAGCAGCCTAGTGGGCGGGGTGGGCACAGATACGCAGTATTTT CASSLVGGVGTDTQYF
TRBJ1-1 TRBD1 TRBV15 many TGTGCCACCAGCCCAAGACAGGGTCGGACTGAAGCTTTCTTT CATSPRQGRTEAFF
TRBJ1-4 . TRBV19 . TGTGCCAGTAGTCTCGGACAGTCCGGTGAAAAACTGTTTTTT CASSLGQSGEKLFF
TRBJ2-1 TRBD2 TRBV6-5 many TGTGCCAGCAGTTACTCCGGACTAGTAGGGAACAATGAGCAGTTCTTC CASSYSGLVGNNEQFF
TRBJ1-1 . TRBV14 few TGTGCCAGCAGCCAAGATCTCATTGCTTTGGAAGCTTTCTTT CASSQDLIALEAFF
TRBJ1-2 TRBD1 TRBV20-1 few TGCAGTGTTTCGATTTCCGGGACAGGTGGATATGGCTACACCTTC CSVSISGTGGYGYTF
TRBJ2-7 . TRBV14 few TGTGCCAGCAGCCAAGCCGTACGAGACTACGAGCAGTACTTC CASSQAVRDYEQYF